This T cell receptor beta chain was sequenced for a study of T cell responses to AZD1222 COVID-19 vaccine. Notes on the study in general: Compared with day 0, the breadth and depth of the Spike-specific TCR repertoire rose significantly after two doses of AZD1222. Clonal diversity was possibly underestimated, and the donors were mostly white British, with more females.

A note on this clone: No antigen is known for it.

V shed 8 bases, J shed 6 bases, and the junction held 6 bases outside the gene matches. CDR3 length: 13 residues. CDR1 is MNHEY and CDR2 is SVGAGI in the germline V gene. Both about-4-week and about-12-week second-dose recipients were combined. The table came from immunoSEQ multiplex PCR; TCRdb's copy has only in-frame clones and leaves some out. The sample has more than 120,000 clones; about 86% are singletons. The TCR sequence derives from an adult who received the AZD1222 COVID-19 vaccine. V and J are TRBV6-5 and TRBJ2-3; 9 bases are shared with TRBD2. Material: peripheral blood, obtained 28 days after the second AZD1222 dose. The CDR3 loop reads CASAGLAADTQYF. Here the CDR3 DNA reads TGTGCCAGCGCGGGACTAGCAGCGGATACGCAGTATTTT.